The 32 T cell receptor beta chains in this list originate from one sample, sequenced in a study of spatial heterogeneity in lung cancer. MiXCR, applied by TCRdb to the 5' RACE reads, yields one record per CDR3 protein. The profile shows about 29,000 distinct CDR3 sequences, less than 11% of them singletons. The time point: blood at routine non-recurrence follow-up after resection. Here the sequenced sample was PBMCs, taken at follow-up. The receptors here all came from a female donor with early-stage non-small cell lung cancer.

In this sample, this clonotype turned up a few times. J is TRBJ2-7 and V is TRBV30; D is possibly TRBD2 (6 bases). Trimming cost V 2 bases and J 1 base, with 9 bases left between them. This CDR3 spans 13 amino acids. The germline gives CDR1 GTSNPN, CDR2 SVGIG (reference sequence). CDR3 loop: CAWSSGRSYEQYF. The CDR3 nucleotides are TGTGCCTGGAGTTCAGGGAGGTCCTACGAGCAGTACTTC.

The chain joins TRBV7-9 to TRBJ1-5; perhaps TRBD1 as D (5 bases). CDR1 SEHNR and CDR2 FQNEAQ come from the germline V gene (reference sequence). The germline V and J ends were trimmed by 1 base and 7 bases, with 5 bases remaining between them. This CDR3 contains 12 residues. CDR3 DNA sequence: TGTGCCAGCAGCTTAGGGGACCAGCCCCAGCATTTT. It specifies CASSLGDQPQHF.

This chain uses TRBV7-9 with TRBJ2-7; no firm D call. The CDR3 runs 14 residues. V gave up 1 base and J gave up 3 bases, with 10 bases separating them. Germline CDR1 is SEHNR and CDR2 is FQNEAQ (reference sequence). CDR3 sequence reads: CASSLEGDGYEQYF. Here the CDR3 DNA reads TGTGCCAGCAGCTTAGAGGGCGACGGCTACGAGCAGTACTTC. Full variable domain (remainder filled in from reference TRBV7-9 and TRBJ2-7): DTGVSQNPRHKITKRGQNVTFRCDPISEHNRLYWYRQTLGQGPEFLTYFQNEAQLEKSRLLSDRFSAERPKGSFSTLEIQRTEQGDSAMYLCASSLEGDGYEQYFGPGTRLTVT.

This clonotype was found a few times. At one boundary the junction diverges from the germline segment, which might be a read error. This sequence joins TRBV19 and TRBJ1-2, with D possibly TRBD1 on 6 matching bases. Germline loops: CDR1 LNHDA, CDR2 SQIVND (reference sequence). CDR3 length: 13 residues. CDR3 nucleotides: TGTGCCAGTAGTATACCAAGATCGGACAGCCGGGACTTC. Amino acid sequence: CASSIPRSDSRDF.

This rearrangement joins TRBV7-2 to TRBJ1-2; weak D call: TRBD1 (6 bases). Germline assignment: CDR1 SGHTA and CDR2 FQGNSA. CDR3 length: 14 amino acids. With 7 bases removed from V and 3 bases from J, the gap between germline ends came to 15 bases. The CDR3 sequence: CASIEGGPHYGYTF. The CDR3 nucleotides are TGTGCCAGCATCGAGGGGGGTCCCCACTATGGCTACACCTTC.

In its sample, this clonotype was seen a few times. The chain couples TRBV12-5 to TRBJ2-3; possible D gene TRBD1, 5 bases. Germline V CDR1 and CDR2: LGHNT, FRNRAP. The CDR3 has 14 residues. Trimming left V 1 base short and J 2 bases short, with 7 bases between. The CDR3: CASGLGQLTDTQYF. The CDR3, as DNA: TGTGCTAGTGGTTTGGGACAGCTCACAGATACGCAGTATTTT.

Notes on this clonotype: One end of the junction varies from germline; a read error may be responsible. V and J are TRBV5-1 and TRBJ2-7; tentatively, D is TRBD2 (5 bases). Per the germline V gene, CDR1 is SGHRS and CDR2 is YFSETQ. The CDR3 length is 14 residues. CDR3 nucleotide sequence: TGCGCCAGCCGCCTTGACTATACCGCCATGGAGTGGGACTTC. Protein: CASRLDYTAMEWDF. Based on the CDR3 plus reference TRBV5-1 and TRBJ2-7, the full variable domain is KAGVTQTPRYLIKTRGQQVTLSCSPISGHRSVSWYQQTPGQGLQFLFEYFSETQRNKGNFPGRFSGRQFSNSRSEMNVSTLELGDSALYLCASRLDYTAMEWDFGPGTRLTVT.

The chain joins TRBV25-1 to TRBJ2-2; 7 nucleotides align to TRBD2. The V gene's germline CDR1 is MGHDK and CDR2 SYGVNS. The CDR3 sequence is 13 residues long. V was pared by 10 bases and J by 6 bases, with 8 bases of the junction left unmatched. The CDR3 nucleotides are TGTGCCACTTCACGGGGGGTGTCCGGGGAGCTGTTTTTT. Encoded protein: CATSRGVSGELFF.

J is TRBJ2-1 and V is TRBV5-1; possible D gene TRBD2, 5 bases. Between the trimmed V and J ends, which lost 4 bases and 7 bases, there was a span of 12 bases. Germline V CDR1 and CDR2: SGHRS, YFSETQ. This CDR3 is 13 amino acids long. The CDR3 DNA follows: TGCGCCAGCAGCGTCCCGGGGAAGAATGAGCAGTTCTTC. As protein: CASSVPGKNEQFF.

The table lists this clonotype with many counts. The chain links TRBV6-5 to TRBJ1-1; a possible D gene is TRBD1 (5 bases). The CDR3 totals 14 residues. Germline loops: CDR1 MNHEY, CDR2 SVGAGI. V gave up 2 bases and J gave up 0 bases, with 7 bases separating them. The CDR3 region has the DNA TGTGCCAGCAGTTACCGGGGGTTGAACACTGAAGCTTTCTTT. This gives the protein CASSYRGLNTEAFF.

This clonotype was counted many times. In DNA form, the CDR3 reads TGTGCCAGCAGCTTAACCCTGGGCCAAGATACGCAGTATTTT. It translates to CASSLTLGQDTQYF. The chain has TRBV5-5 and TRBJ2-3, with D uncertain. The CDR3 length is 14 residues. Per the germline V gene, CDR1 is SGHKS and CDR2 is YYEKEE (reference sequence). Trimming left V 2 bases short and J 5 bases short, with 12 bases between.

V is TRBV20-1 and J is TRBJ2-7, with D possibly matching TRBD1 (5 bases). Germline lookup yields CDR1 DFQATT and CDR2 SNEGSKA (reference sequence). V was cut by 3 bases and J by 2 bases, with 11 bases left in between. This CDR3 has 13 residues. The CDR3 bases are TGCAGTGCTAGCTTGGGCAGGGCCTACGAGCAGTACTTC. The encoded protein is CSASLGRAYEQYF.

Concerning this clonotype itself: A much more abundant neighbour one base away suggests this may be a read error. The CDR3 region is CASSQVWSTDTQYF. CDR3 nucleotides: TGTGCCAGCAGCCAAGTGTGGTCAACAGATACGCAGTATTTT. This sequence joins TRBV3-1 and TRBJ2-3; D is undetermined. Trimming left V 1 base short and J 3 bases short, with 8 bases between. Germline V lookup: CDR1 LGHDT, CDR2 YNNKEL (reference sequence). The CDR3 sequence is 14 residues long.

CDR3 sequence reads: CASSPGPGRGYTF. The CDR3 DNA reads as TGTGCCAGCAGCCCCGGACCCGGTCGGGGCTACACCTTC. The V and J genes are TRBV2 and TRBJ1-2; D gene ambiguous. Trimming cost V 6 bases and J 8 bases, with 16 bases left between them. The CDR3 is 13 amino acids. CDR1 SNHLY and CDR2 FYNNEI come from the germline V gene.

This clonotype showed up just a few times. This rearrangement joins TRBV5-6 to TRBJ2-2; D remains ambiguous. CDR1 SGHDT and CDR2 YYEEEE come from the germline V gene. CDR3 size: 15 residues. The V and J ends lost 7 bases and 1 base respectively, with 14 bases between them. The CDR3 DNA is TGTGCCAGCCGTGATGGGATTTTGAACACCGGGGAGCTGTTTTTT. Its translation is CASRDGILNTGELFF.

This clonotype has only a few counts. The genes are TRBV6-6 and TRBJ1-4, with D possibly being TRBD1 (5 bases). The CDR3 extends over 12 amino acids. Trimming cost V 8 bases and J 7 bases, with 11 bases left between them. Germline-derived CDR1 and CDR2 are MNHNY and SVGAGI (reference sequence). The CDR3 nucleotides read TGTGCCAGCCAGGGAGGGACTGAAAAACTGTTTTTT. It codes for CASQGGTEKLFF.

This clonotype was counted at least ten times. This chain links TRBV2 with TRBJ1-6, with a tentative D call TRBD1 (5 bases). CDR3 length: 16 amino acids. From germline, CDR1 is SNHLY and CDR2 FYNNEI. The germline V and J ends were trimmed by 1 base and 10 bases, with 17 bases remaining between them. CDR3 loop: CASSEVRVPVGSPLHF. CDR3 nucleotides: TGTGCCAGCAGTGAAGTCAGGGTCCCGGTAGGCTCACCCCTCCACTTT.

V gene TRBV2 combines with J gene TRBJ1-5, with D possibly being TRBD1 (6 bases). This CDR3 region has 14 residues. Trimming took 6 bases from V and 5 from J, leaving 14 bases between them. Germline V gene sequence: CDR1 SNHLY, CDR2 FYNNEI. The CDR3 coding sequence is TGTGCCAGCAGACTACAGGGTAGGGATCAGCCCCAGCATTTT. Protein product: CASRLQGRDQPQHF.

This clonotype came up a few times. The J gene is TRBJ2-7, the V gene TRBV7-8, with unresolved D. Germline CDR1 SGHVS, CDR2 FQNEAQ. There are 14 residues in the CDR3. V dropped 5 bases and J dropped 3 bases, with 14 bases sitting between them. The CDR3 reads CASSPYGSHYEQYF. CDR3 in DNA: TGTGCCAGCAGCCCGTATGGATCACACTACGAGCAGTACTTC.

There are many counts of this clonotype. The chain couples TRBV5-1 to TRBJ2-7, with D maybe TRBD2 (5 bases). Trimming removed 9 bases at V and 4 bases at J, with 17 bases between. CDR1 and CDR2 from the germline V gene are SGHRS and YFSETQ. This CDR3 comprises 13 residues. The CDR3 loop is CATRLDGGYEQYF. The CDR3 DNA is TGCGCCACCCGGCTGGACGGAGGTTACGAGCAGTACTTC.

The chain is built from TRBV5-6 and TRBJ2-3, with 9 bases fitting TRBD2. Germline V gene data show CDR1 as SGHDT and CDR2 as YYEEEE. Trimming removed 2 bases from V and 3 bases from J; junction bases left unmatched: 4. The CDR3 has 15 amino acids. CDR3 nucleotides: TGTGCCAGCAGCTTATGGGGACTAGCAACAGATACGCAGTATTTT. This encodes CASSLWGLATDTQYF.

In this sample, this clonotype turned up many times. The chain combines TRBV2 with TRBJ2-1; 9 bases are shared with TRBD2. This CDR3 contains 14 residues. V trimming: 5 bases; J trimming: 10 bases; junction bases outside the gene matches: 9. The germline CDR1 and CDR2 sequences are SNHLY and FYNNEI. This CDR3 is CASSHPGLAWEQFF. CDR3 DNA sequence: TGTGCCAGCAGTCATCCGGGACTAGCATGGGAGCAGTTCTTC.

In its sample, this clonotype was seen many times. The genes are TRBV3-1 and TRBJ2-3; D gene ambiguous. Germline lookup yields CDR1 LGHDT and CDR2 YNNKEL (reference sequence). Trimming left V 1 base short and J 0 bases short, with 8 bases between. The CDR3 runs to 15 residues. Here the CDR3 reads CASSQGMASTDTQYF. CDR3 nucleotide sequence: TGTGCCAGCAGCCAAGGGATGGCTAGCACAGATACGCAGTATTTT.

There are a few counts of this clonotype. This CDR3 is CASSLRLAGGNEQFF. The CDR3 DNA reads as TGTGCCAGCAGCTTAAGGCTAGCGGGGGGAAATGAGCAGTTCTTC. The gene calls are TRBV7-3 and TRBJ2-1, with 11 bases identical to TRBD2. The CDR3 has 15 amino acids. The V gene's germline CDR1 is SGHTA and CDR2 FQGTGA. The V and J ends lost 1 base and 7 bases, in that order; junction bases with no gene match: 3.

This clonotype was found a few times. The V and J genes are TRBV5-5 and TRBJ1-5, with D unresolved. The CDR3 loop spans 15 amino acids. Germline CDR1 SGHKS, CDR2 YYEKEE (reference sequence). V was cut by 1 base and J by 2 bases, with 10 bases left in between. The chain's CDR3 is CASSLLVVGNQPQHF. In DNA, the CDR3 is TGTGCCAGCAGCTTGCTGGTAGTTGGCAATCAGCCCCAGCATTTT.

The V and J genes are TRBV10-3 and TRBJ2-7; the match to TRBD1 covers 10 bases. The V gene's germline CDR1 is ENHRY and CDR2 SYGVKD. This CDR3 has 14 residues. Trimming took 6 bases from V and 5 from J; bases not matched to a gene: 7. This chain's CDR3 is CAISRDRGRDEQYF. The CDR3 nucleotides read TGTGCCATCAGCAGGGACAGGGGTCGGGACGAGCAGTACTTC.

Many counts were recorded for this clonotype. This chain connects TRBV12-3 or TRBV12-4 to TRBJ2-2; D is tentatively TRBD1 or TRBD2 (7 bases each). The ends were cut back, 5 bases at V and 2 bases at J, with 21 bases in the middle. The CDR3 spans 18 residues. The CDR3 DNA follows: TGTGCCAGCAGTCCAGGGGAGGGGGCTCATGTAAACACCGGGGAGCTGTTTTTT. Encoded protein: CASSPGEGAHVNTGELFF.

This clonotype was found a few times. This rearrangement joins TRBV5-1 to TRBJ2-3, with TRBD1 matching 7 bases. The germline gives CDR1 SGHRS, CDR2 YFSETQ. The CDR3 consists of 14 residues. V trimming: 4 bases; J trimming: 1 base; junction bases outside the gene matches: 3. CDR3 sequence: CASSGTGGTDTQYF. CDR3 nucleotides: TGCGCCAGCAGCGGCACAGGGGGCACAGATACGCAGTATTTT.

This clonotype was seen a few times. Here the CDR3 DNA reads TGCGCCAGCAGCTTGAAGGGCAGGGGCGGCGAAAAACTGTTTTTT. This encodes CASSLKGRGGEKLFF. The chain employs TRBV5-1 and TRBJ1-4, with D perhaps matching TRBD1 (6 bases). Germline V gives CDR1 SGHRS, CDR2 YFSETQ. This CDR3 has 15 residues. Between the trimmed V and J ends, which lost 1 base and 8 bases, there was a span of 15 bases.

The gene calls are TRBV6-2 or TRBV6-3 and TRBJ1-5; D is undetermined. This CDR3 has 12 residues. Per germline, CDR1 MNHEY and CDR2 SVGEGT. Trimming removed 3 bases from V and 5 bases from J, with 5 bases in between. The CDR3 DNA is TGTGCCAGCAGTTATTGGGATCAGCCCCAGCATTTT. Protein sequence: CASSYWDQPQHF.

In its sample, this clonotype was seen many times. This chain joins TRBV28 and TRBJ1-5; D may be TRBD1 (5 bases). CDR3 length: 15 residues. V lost 5 bases and J lost 0, with 11 bases in between. Per germline, CDR1 MDHEN and CDR2 SYDVKM. The CDR3 reads CASSLPTASNQPQHF. CDR3 DNA sequence: TGTGCCAGCAGTCTTCCGACAGCTAGCAATCAGCCCCAGCATTTT.

This clonotype was counted between two and nine times. CDR3 sequence reads: CASSGKEVRGYTF. CDR3 sequence (DNA): TGTGCCAGCAGTGGTAAGGAGGTGCGTGGCTACACCTTC. The chain is built from TRBV2 and TRBJ1-2, with D uncertain. V gave up 4 bases and J gave up 7 bases, with 13 bases separating them. There are 13 residues in the CDR3. CDR1 and CDR2 from the germline V gene are SNHLY and FYNNEI. Together with reference TRBV2 and TRBJ1-2, the CDR3 gives the full variable domain: EPEVTQTPSHQVTQMGQEVILRCVPISNHLYFYWYRQILGQKVEFLVSFYNNEISEKSEIFDDQFSVERPDGSNFTLKIRSTKLEDSAMYFCASSGKEVRGYTFGSGTRLTVV.